Shown below are 22 T cell receptor beta chains from a single sample sequenced in a study of cytomegalovirus exposure and HLA in healthy donors. This PCR relied on a set of 60 Vbeta primers and 13 Jbeta primers. Clones were sequenced by immunoSEQ multiplex PCR, and TCRdb holds only the in-frame ones, with some missing. The sample has more than 100,000 clones; roughly 73% are singletons. The sequencing input was PBMCs. All receptors derive from a male donor in good health and CMV-seronegative.

J is TRBJ2-7 and V is TRBV27; 10 nucleotides match TRBD2. The CDR3 loop spans 15 amino acids. Germline V gene sequence: CDR1 MNHEY, CDR2 SMNVEV (reference sequence). Trimming cost V 5 bases and J 2 bases; bases outside gene matches: 6. The CDR3 loop is CASSLLAGAPYEQYF. The CDR3 nucleotides read TGTGCCAGCAGTCTTCTAGCGGGGGCACCCTACGAGCAGTACTTC.

The chain is built from TRBV4-3 and TRBJ2-5, with D possibly TRBD1 on 5 matching bases. CDR1 and CDR2 (germline): LGHNA, YSLEER. The length of the CDR3 is 15 residues. Between the trimmed V and J ends, which lost 3 bases and 2 bases, there was a span of 13 bases. The CDR3 protein is CASSQQGWWQETQYF. CDR3 DNA: TGCGCCAGCAGCCAGCAGGGCTGGTGGCAAGAGACCCAGTACTTC.

The genes are TRBV18 and TRBJ1-6; D possibly corresponds to TRBD1 (5 bases). This CDR3 has 15 amino acids. Germline V gives CDR1 KGHSH, CDR2 LQKENI. Trimming stripped 4 bases from V and 7 bases from J, with 14 bases between. CDR3 DNA: TGTGCCAGCTCACTCTCCGGGACTGAGAATTCACCCCTCCACTTT. Translation gives CASSLSGTENSPLHF.

This clone was observed a few times. This chain connects TRBV5-4 to TRBJ2-5; 9 bases map to TRBD2. The CDR3 sequence is 17 residues long. Germline V CDR1 and CDR2: SGHNT, YYREEE (reference sequence). The V segment lost 0 bases and the J segment 5 bases; nucleotides outside the gene matches: 11. CDR3 region: CASSLASGGIRQETQYF. The CDR3, as DNA: TGTGCCAGCAGCTTGGCCAGCGGGGGGATCCGTCAGGAGACCCAGTACTTC.

The V and J genes are TRBV5-1 and TRBJ2-7; tentatively, D is TRBD2 (6 bases). This CDR3 contains 15 residues. V lost 3 bases and J lost 0, with 13 bases in between. CDR1 is SGHRS, CDR2 YFSETQ, per germline. CDR3 sequence: CASSSGLLSSYEQYF. The CDR3 region has the DNA TGCGCCAGCAGCTCGGGACTCCTGAGCTCCTACGAGCAGTACTTC.

This chain's CDR3 is CASSAEDMNTEAFF. The CDR3 nucleotides are TGTGCCAGCAGTGCTGAGGACATGAACACTGAAGCTTTCTTT. V gene TRBV6-4 combines with J gene TRBJ1-1; tentative D call: TRBD1 (5 bases). The CDR3 is made up of 14 amino acids. Germline V gene lookup returns CDR1 MRHNA and CDR2 SNTAGT. V was cut by 4 bases and J by 0 bases, with 9 bases left in between.

The CDR3 spells CASQARNTIYF. In DNA, the CDR3 is TGTGCCTCACAGGCTAGAAACACCATATATTTT. The chain recombines TRBV19 with TRBJ1-3; tentative D call: TRBD1 (5 bases). Per germline, CDR1 LNHDA and CDR2 SQIVND (reference sequence). The CDR3 length is 11 residues. V was shortened by 11 bases and J by 5 bases, with 10 bases between the two germline ends.

The chain joins TRBV6-5 to TRBJ1-5; maybe TRBD1 (6 bases). Germline loops: CDR1 MNHEY, CDR2 SVGAGI. The length of the CDR3 is 14 residues. The ends were cut back, 6 bases at V and 4 bases at J, with 13 bases in the middle. The CDR3 protein is CASSRTVGNQPQHF. DNA of the CDR3: TGTGCCAGCAGCCGGACAGTCGGAAATCAGCCCCAGCATTTT.

The chain links TRBV11-3 to TRBJ2-2; 14 positions match TRBD2. V lost 5 bases, J lost 5 bases, and 7 bases stayed unmatched. Germline V gene lookup returns CDR1 SGHNT and CDR2 YENEEA. This CDR3 is 17 amino acids long. CDR3 nucleotide sequence: TGTGCCAGCAGCCCTGGGACTAGCGGGGGTTGGACCGGGGAGCTGTTTTTT. Translation gives CASSPGTSGGWTGELFF. Variable domain in full (rest from reference TRBV11-3 and TRBJ2-2): EAGVVQSPRYKIIEKKQPVAFWCNPISGHNTLYWYLQNLGQGPELLIRYENEEAVDDSQLPKDRFSAERLKGVDSTLKIQPAELGDSAVYLCASSPGTSGGWTGELFFGEGSRLTVL.

CDR3 protein: CASSFSGLLGTEAFF. For the CDR3, the DNA is TGTGCCAGCAGCTTTTCAGGGTTGCTCGGAACTGAAGCTTTCTTT. This chain uses TRBV7-2 with TRBJ1-1, with D possibly being TRBD1 (5 bases). The CDR3 consists of 15 residues. V lost 3 bases to trimming and J lost 5 bases, with 16 bases between them. Germline lookup yields CDR1 SGHTA and CDR2 FQGNSA.

The chain has TRBV7-2 and TRBJ1-5, with 7 bases matching TRBD1. Germline lookup yields CDR1 SGHTA and CDR2 FQGNSA. The V gene end was trimmed by 5 bases and the J gene end by 6 bases; junction bases not matched to a gene: 10. The CDR3 runs 15 residues. The CDR3 spells CASSPNRGGGQPQHF. As DNA, the CDR3 is TGTGCCAGCAGCCCCAACAGGGGAGGCGGTCAGCCCCAGCATTTT.

Only a few counts were recorded for this clone. At one end the junction does not follow the germline gene, possibly because of a read error. The V gene is TRBV6-1, the J gene TRBJ1-1; 7 nucleotides match TRBD1. Germline V CDR1 and CDR2: MNHNS, SASEGT. The CDR3 loop spans 15 amino acids. CDR3 nucleotide sequence: TGTGCCAGCAGTGCCTACAGGGGTGGGAACCCTGAAGCTTTCTTT. Its protein is CASSAYRGGNPEAFF.

V gene TRBV14 combines with J gene TRBJ2-1, with D perhaps matching TRBD1 (6 bases). The V end was cut by 3 bases, the J end by 8 bases, with 14 bases between. The germline gives CDR1 SGHDN, CDR2 FVKESK. The CDR3 runs to 14 residues. This chain's CDR3 is CASSQLGAGDEQFF. CDR3 nucleotide sequence: TGTGCCAGCAGCCAGCTTGGAGCAGGGGATGAGCAGTTCTTC.

The J gene is TRBJ2-3, the V gene TRBV11-2, with D unresolved. CDR3 length: 15 residues. Trimming removed 5 bases at V and 3 bases at J, with 15 bases between. CDR1 and CDR2 from the germline V gene are SGHAT and FQNNGV. CDR3 sequence reads: CASSLNPTGTDTQYF. CDR3 DNA: TGTGCCAGCAGCCTAAACCCGACTGGTACAGATACGCAGTATTTT.

Here the CDR3 DNA reads TGCGCCAGCAGCTTGGCGTACGGGGGGACCGGTGAAAAACTGTTTTTT. It specifies CASSLAYGGTGEKLFF. The chain combines TRBV5-1 with TRBJ1-4, with D perhaps matching TRBD1 (5 bases). This CDR3 spans 16 amino acids. Germline V lookup: CDR1 SGHRS, CDR2 YFSETQ. V lost 0 bases, J lost 7 bases, and 16 bases lay in between.

The rearrangement links TRBV7-2 to TRBJ2-1; TRBD1 aligns across 9 bases. CDR3 length equals 12 residues. Germline values: CDR1 SGHTA, CDR2 FQGNSA. The V gene end was trimmed by 5 bases and the J gene end by 15 bases; junction bases not matched to a gene: 8. The CDR3 DNA reads TGTGCCAGCAGCCTAGGTGGGACAGGGCGGTTCTTC. Translation: CASSLGGTGRFF.

There are a few counts of this clone. The V gene is TRBV30, the J gene TRBJ2-3; D might be TRBD1 (5 bases). V was shortened by 2 bases and J by 6 bases, with 9 bases between the two germline ends. The CDR3 has 12 amino acids. The germline V gene has CDR1 GTSNPN and CDR2 SVGIG (reference sequence). The CDR3 protein is CAWSIRDDTQYF. The CDR3 DNA sequence: TGTGCCTGGAGTATCAGGGATGATACGCAGTATTTT.

V and J are TRBV7-2 and TRBJ2-3; possible D gene TRBD1, 6 bases. CDR3 length: 12 residues. The ends were cut back, 5 bases at V and 6 bases at J, with 9 bases in the middle. Germline V gives CDR1 SGHTA, CDR2 FQGNSA. In DNA form, the CDR3 reads TGTGCCAGCAGCCCCCAGGGGGATACGCAGTATTTT. Translated: CASSPQGDTQYF.

This chain uses TRBV11-3 with TRBJ2-1; D possibly corresponds to TRBD2 (6 bases). The V end lost 3 bases, the J end lost 6 bases, and 15 bases lay between the germline ends. Germline V gene sequence: CDR1 SGHNT, CDR2 YENEEA. The CDR3 length is 15 residues. The CDR3 reads CASSFGSPRGNEQFF. CDR3 nucleotide sequence: TGTGCCAGCAGCTTTGGATCTCCGCGGGGCAATGAGCAGTTCTTC.

Note on this clone: The same CDR3 also results from other DNA sequences found in this sample. V is TRBV5-1 and J is TRBJ1-1, with D tentatively TRBD1 (5 bases). Trimming took 0 bases from V and 6 from J, leaving 9 bases between them. The CDR3 is 13 residues long. CDR1 is SGHRS, CDR2 YFSETQ, per germline. The CDR3 nucleotides read TGCGCCAGCAGCTTGGGCCAGGGTCCTGAAGCTTTCTTT. Its translation is CASSLGQGPEAFF.

This clone was seen a handful of times. V is TRBV6-5 and J is TRBJ1-1; TRBD1 might be the D (5 bases). Germline V gene data show CDR1 as MNHEY and CDR2 as SVGAGI. Trimming shortened V by 8 bases and J by 1 base, and 17 bases separated the two germline ends. There are 15 residues in the CDR3. This chain's CDR3 is CASGGANVRNTEAFF. CDR3 coding DNA: TGTGCCAGCGGAGGGGCTAACGTAAGGAACACTGAAGCTTTCTTT.

The chain has TRBV29-1 and TRBJ1-2, with no clear D. Germline lookup yields CDR1 SQVTM and CDR2 ANQGSEA. The V and J ends lost 0 bases and 5 bases respectively, with 4 bases between them. The CDR3 spans 11 residues. The CDR3 region is CSVEDPYGYTF. The DNA for the CDR3 is TGCAGCGTTGAAGATCCTTATGGCTACACCTTC. Variable domain in full (rest from reference TRBV29-1 and TRBJ1-2): SAVISQKPSRDICQRGTSLTIQCQVDSQVTMMFWYRQQPGQSLTLIATANQGSEATYESGFVIDKFPISRPNLTFSTLTVSNMSPEDSSIYLCSVEDPYGYTFGSGTRLTVV.